This TCR beta chain was captured in a study of sequential checkpoint blockade in melanoma. Overall study: Arm A got nivolumab then ipilimumab; arm B the reverse, 1:1.

General study results and limits: Tumor T-cell fraction and clonality correlated with PD-L1 and CD8+ counts. In arm A, pretreatment tumor clonality was associated with response.

As to treatment: randomized to nivolumab then ipilimumab (arm A) or the reverse (arm B). This CDR3 is 17 amino acids long. V lost 0 bases, J lost 4 bases, and 7 bases stayed unmatched. Germline V gene sequence: CDR1 SGHNT, CDR2 YENEEA. Using immunoSEQ multiplex PCR, the repertoire was profiled, and TCRdb retains in-frame clones only, with some absent. The sample shows approximately 5,300 clones, over 25% of them seen only once. As for this clone: What it recognizes is unknown.

V usage is TRBV11-3 and J usage is TRBJ2-2; TRBD2 agrees at 8 bases. Sequences were derived from tumor tissue (inferred from file names), sampled from a patient given nivolumab and ipilimumab in sequence. This TCR was recovered from a human donor with melanoma. The CDR3 region has the DNA TGTGCCAGCAGCTTAGAGGGAGGCGGGGGGCCCACCGGGGAGCTGTTTTTT. Translated, it gives CASSLEGGGGPTGELFF.